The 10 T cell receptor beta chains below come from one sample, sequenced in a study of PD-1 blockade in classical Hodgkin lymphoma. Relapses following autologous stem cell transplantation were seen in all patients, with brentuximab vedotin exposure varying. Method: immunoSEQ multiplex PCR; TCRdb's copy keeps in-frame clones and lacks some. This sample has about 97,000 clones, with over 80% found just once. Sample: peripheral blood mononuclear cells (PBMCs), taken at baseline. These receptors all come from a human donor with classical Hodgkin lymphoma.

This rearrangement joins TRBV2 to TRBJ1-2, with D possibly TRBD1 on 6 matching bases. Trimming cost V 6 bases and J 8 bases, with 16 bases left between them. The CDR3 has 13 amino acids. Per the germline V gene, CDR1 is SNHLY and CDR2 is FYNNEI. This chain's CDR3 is CASREQGLEGYTF. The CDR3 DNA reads TGTGCCAGCAGAGAACAGGGCTTGGAGGGCTACACCTTC.

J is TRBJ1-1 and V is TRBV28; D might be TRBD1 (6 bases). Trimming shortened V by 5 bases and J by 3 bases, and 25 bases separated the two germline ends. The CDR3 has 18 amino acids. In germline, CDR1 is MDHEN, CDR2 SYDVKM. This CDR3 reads CASSQRTGKRDLDTEAFF. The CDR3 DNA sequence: TGTGCCAGCAGTCAACGAACAGGGAAAAGGGATCTTGACACTGAAGCTTTCTTT.

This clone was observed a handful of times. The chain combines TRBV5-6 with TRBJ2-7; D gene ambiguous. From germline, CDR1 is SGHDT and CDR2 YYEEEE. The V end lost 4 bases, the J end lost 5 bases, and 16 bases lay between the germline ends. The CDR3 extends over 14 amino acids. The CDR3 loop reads CASSIQLPPHEQYF. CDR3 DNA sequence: TGTGCCAGCAGCATCCAACTACCACCTCACGAGCAGTACTTC.

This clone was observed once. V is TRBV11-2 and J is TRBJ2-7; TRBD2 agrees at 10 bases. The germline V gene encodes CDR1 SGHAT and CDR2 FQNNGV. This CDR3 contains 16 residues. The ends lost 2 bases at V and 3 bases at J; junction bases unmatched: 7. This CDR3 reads CASSLLAGVVFYEQYF. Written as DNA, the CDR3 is TGTGCCAGCAGCTTACTAGCGGGAGTAGTATTCTACGAGCAGTACTTC.

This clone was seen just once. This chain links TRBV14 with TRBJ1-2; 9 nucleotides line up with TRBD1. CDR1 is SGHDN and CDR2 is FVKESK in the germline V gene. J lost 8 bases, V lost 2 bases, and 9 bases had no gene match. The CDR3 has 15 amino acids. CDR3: CASSQIPGQGIGYTF. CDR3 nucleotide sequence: TGTGCCAGCAGCCAAATTCCAGGACAGGGGATCGGCTACACCTTC.

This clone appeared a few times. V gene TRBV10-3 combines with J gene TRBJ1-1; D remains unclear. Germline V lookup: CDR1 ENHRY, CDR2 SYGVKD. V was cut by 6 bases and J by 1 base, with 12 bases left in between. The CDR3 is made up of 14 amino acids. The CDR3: CAISPGGKNTEAFF. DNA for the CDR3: TGTGCCATCAGCCCCGGTGGAAAGAACACTGAAGCTTTCTTT.

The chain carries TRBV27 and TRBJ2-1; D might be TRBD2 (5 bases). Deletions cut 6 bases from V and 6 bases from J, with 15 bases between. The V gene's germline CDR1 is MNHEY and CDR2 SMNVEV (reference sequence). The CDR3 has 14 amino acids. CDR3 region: CASSRLVASNEQFF. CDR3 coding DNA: TGTGCCAGCAGCCGACTGGTAGCGAGCAATGAGCAGTTCTTC.

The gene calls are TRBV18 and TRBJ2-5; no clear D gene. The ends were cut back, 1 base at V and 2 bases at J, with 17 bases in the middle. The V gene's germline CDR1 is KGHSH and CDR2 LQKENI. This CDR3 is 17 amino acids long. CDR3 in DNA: TGTGCCAGCTCACCACGCCTCCCTTCCGGGTGGCAAGAGACCCAGTACTTC. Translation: CASSPRLPSGWQETQYF. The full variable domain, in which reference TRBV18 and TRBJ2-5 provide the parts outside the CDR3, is NAGVMQNPRHLVRRRGQEARLRCSPMKGHSHVYWYRQLPEEGLKFMVYLQKENIIDESGMPKERFSAEFPKEGPSILRIQQVVRGDSAAYFCASSPRLPSGWQETQYFGPGTRLLVL.

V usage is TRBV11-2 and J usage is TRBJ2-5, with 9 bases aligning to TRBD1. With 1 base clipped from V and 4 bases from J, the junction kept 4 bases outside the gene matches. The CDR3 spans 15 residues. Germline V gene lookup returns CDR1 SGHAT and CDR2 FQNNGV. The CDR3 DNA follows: TGTGCCAGCAGCTTAGTAGGGACAGGGCCAGAGACCCAGTACTTC. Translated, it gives CASSLVGTGPETQYF. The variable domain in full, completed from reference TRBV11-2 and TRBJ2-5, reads EAGVAQSPRYKIIEKRQSVAFWCNPISGHATLYWYQQILGQGPKLLIQFQNNGVVDDSQLPKDRFSAERLKGVDSTLKIQPAKLEDSAVYLCASSLVGTGPETQYFGPGTRLLVL.

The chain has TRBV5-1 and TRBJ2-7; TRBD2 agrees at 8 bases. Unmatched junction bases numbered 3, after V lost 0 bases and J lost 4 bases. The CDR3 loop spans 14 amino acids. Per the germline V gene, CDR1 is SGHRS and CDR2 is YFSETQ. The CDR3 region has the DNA TGCGCCAGCAGCTTGGCGGGAGGGACTTACGAGCAGTACTTC. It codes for CASSLAGGTYEQYF.